The clone carrying this T cell receptor (delta chain) is medium-sized (0.01 to 0.1%) within its sample. TCRdb reanalyzed the reads using CATT. The sample consists of several thousand delta-chain clones, roughly 4.5% of them appearing once. The source of the sample is a study of gamma-delta chains in newborns, infants, children. In the study overall: Polyclonal expansion of innate γδ T cells after birth follows microbial exposure.

This CDR3 comprises 20 residues. Looked up from germline, CDR1 is GEAIGNYY and CDR2 is EKD. V lost 2 bases and J lost 0; bases outside the gene matches: 10. V gene TRDV2 combines with J gene TRDJ3; 9 positions match TRDD3. Specimen: blood. This clonotype was obtained from a child who was a newborn, infant or young child, either healthy, febrile or measles-vaccinated (not recorded which). CDR3 bases: TGTGCCTGTGACAACGTACTGGGGGACGTCAGCTCCTGGGACACCCGACAGATGTTTTTC. Translation: CACDNVLGDVSSWDTRQMFF.